A selection of T cell receptor beta chains follows, all from one sample in a study of cytomegalovirus exposure and HLA in healthy donors. Profiled with immunoSEQ multiplex PCR; TCRdb holds only in-frame clones, not every one. The top ten clones hold around 4.3% of a sample with about 200,000 clones, 79% of them seen once. The sequenced sample consisted of PBMCs. These receptors all stem from a woman younger than 45 in good health and CMV-seropositive. Each CDR3 is given with its conserved first and last residue. D genes are given only for firm matches. A row's size may be missing; if present it is once, few, many or a size class.

J	V	size	D	CDR3	DNA
TRBJ2-1	TRBV5-1	-	TRBD1	CASRYDDRGTYNEQFF	TGCGCCAGCAGATACGACGACAGGGGGACCTACAATGAGCAGTTCTTC
TRBJ2-1	TRBV30	few	-	CAWAAGYNEQFF	TGTGCTTGGGCAGCGGGCTACAATGAGCAGTTCTTC
TRBJ2-5	TRBV19	-	-	CASRQAGETQYF	TGTGCCAGTAGACAAGCGGGAGAGACCCAGTACTTC
TRBJ2-3	TRBV2	once	-	CASSPEGDEQYF	TGTGCCAGCAGCCCAGAGGGTGATGAGCAGTATTTT
TRBJ2-2	TRBV2	-	-	CASTAVADTGELFF	TGTGCCAGCACGGCGGTCGCCGACACCGGGGAGCTGTTTTTT
TRBJ1-1	TRBV5-1	-	-	CASSLVGGIGTEAFF	TGCGCCAGCAGCTTGGTTGGGGGGATAGGCACTGAAGCTTTCTTT
TRBJ1-4	TRBV2	few	TRBD1	CASTLGTGRSKLFF	TGTGCCAGCACACTTGGGACAGGGCGCTCTAAACTGTTTTTT
TRBJ1-1	TRBV4-2	-	-	CASSQAVNTEAFF	TGTGCCAGCAGCCAAGCGGTAAACACTGAAGCTTTCTTT
TRBJ2-7	TRBV27	-	-	CASSLVPGLLYEQYF	TGTGCCAGCAGTTTAGTACCGGGACTGCTCTACGAGCAGTACTTC
TRBJ2-6	TRBV7-2	-	-	CASSLNSPTSGANVLTF	TGTGCCAGCAGCTTAAACAGTCCCACTTCTGGGGCCAACGTCCTGACTTTC
TRBJ1-1	TRBV4-2	-	TRBD1	CASSQVAFRDRGTEAFF	TGTGCCAGCAGCCAAGTAGCCTTCCGGGACAGGGGCACTGAAGCTTTCTTT
TRBJ2-7	TRBV6-5	-	-	CASSYYSGTYEQYF	TGTGCCAGCAGTTACTATTCGGGTACCTACGAGCAGTACTTC
TRBJ1-1	TRBV11-3	-	TRBD1	CASSPTGARADTEAFF	TGTGCCAGCAGCCCGACAGGGGCAAGGGCGGACACTGAAGCTTTCTTT
TRBJ2-3	TRBV28	once	TRBD2	CASSLVAGSTDTQYF	TGTGCCAGCAGTTTAGTAGCGGGGTCCACAGATACGCAGTATTTT
TRBJ2-3	TRBV12-5	once	TRBD2	CASGYRHSATSGNTDTQYF	TGTGCTAGTGGTTACCGCCACTCTGCTACTAGCGGGAACACAGATACGCAGTATTTT
TRBJ2-3	TRBV10-1	-	-	CASSDEILSDTQYF	TGCGCCAGCAGTGACGAAATCCTGAGCGATACGCAGTATTTT
TRBJ2-2	TRBV5-1	-	-	CASSFAGTMNTGELFF	TGCGCCAGCAGTTTCGCCGGGACAATGAACACCGGGGAGCTGTTTTTT
TRBJ2-7	TRBV7-2	-	-	CASRGLATYEQYF	TGTGCCAGCAGGGGACTCGCTACCTACGAGCAGTACTTC
TRBJ2-1	TRBV10-3	-	-	CAISPLAGATYNEQFF	TGTGCCATCAGCCCACTCGCGGGGGCCACCTACAATGAGCAGTTCTTC
TRBJ1-1	TRBV4-1	few	TRBD1	CASSRPRTGNTEAFF	TGCGCCAGCAGCCGACCGAGGACAGGGAACACTGAAGCTTTCTTT
TRBJ2-7	TRBV2	few	TRBD2	CASKGGGSSYEQYF	TGTGCCAGCAAAGGCGGGGGGAGCTCCTACGAGCAGTACTTC
TRBJ2-7	TRBV28	few	TRBD1	CASGETGSSYEQYF	TGTGCCAGCGGAGAGACAGGGAGCTCCTACGAGCAGTACTTC
TRBJ1-1	TRBV7-6	-	-	CASSFRRGAEAFF	TGTGCCAGCAGCTTCAGAAGGGGTGCTGAAGCTTTCTTT
TRBJ2-1	TRBV7-8	once	TRBD2	CASSLHETSGRGEQFF	TGTGCCAGCAGCTTGCACGAGACTAGCGGGAGGGGTGAGCAGTTCTTC
TRBJ1-3	TRBV4-3	-	-	CASSQGLSNTIYF	TGCGCCAGCAGCCAGGGCCTCAGTAACACCATATATTTT
TRBJ2-5	TRBV4-2	-	TRBD2	CASSRIAGVLETQYF	TGTGCCAGCAGCCGTATAGCGGGAGTGCTAGAGACCCAGTACTTC
TRBJ1-1	TRBV2	-	-	CASSEGRGGAFF	TGTGCCAGCAGTGAAGGGAGGGGAGGGGCTTTCTTT
TRBJ2-7	TRBV6-5	few	TRBD1	CASSSPGQGSYEQYF	TGTGCCAGCAGTTCTCCCGGACAGGGATCCTACGAGCAGTACTTC